This T cell receptor (beta chain) was observed in a study of blood T cell repertoires in COVID-19. For the study at large: Researchers got acute and convalescent COVID-19 samples from the United States, Italy and Spain. PBMCs, B-cell-depleted T cells, or T cells were the source of the cDNA or gDNA that made up the material.

Seattle patients were enrolled during active infection and followed longitudinally. The germline V gene has CDR1 LNHNV and CDR2 YYDKDF (reference sequence). This CDR3 region has 16 residues. With V trimmed by 5 bases and J by 0 bases, 9 bases remained unmatched. Methods used by the authors: Counts of nucleated cells, estimated from reference gene primer amplification, were obtained. Sequenced by immunoSEQ multiplex PCR; TCRdb stores in-frame clones only, minus some. V, J and clone size derive from that table, while D and trimming were established from the DNA sequence. The sample lists 100,000 to 150,000 clones; approximately 81% were seen once.

V usage is TRBV15 and J usage is TRBJ1-1, with 7 bases aligning to TRBD1. The sample was peripheral blood. The source of this sequence is a man at least 80 years old with COVID-19, enrolled during active disease. CDR3 coding DNA: TGTGCCACCAGCGGACCTGGACAGGCTTTGAACACTGAAGCTTTCTTT. Translation gives CATSGPGQALNTEAFF.